A single TCR beta chain is shown here with its context. The data originate from a study of blood T cell repertoires in COVID-19. About the study: Donors in the United States, Italy and Spain gave samples during acute or convalescent COVID-19.

How the authors handled the data: Scientists estimated how many nucleated cells there were by amplifying reference gene primers. TCRdb's table, derived via immunoSEQ multiplex PCR, lists solely in-frame clones and lacks some. For V, J and clone size, that table is used; D and trimming come from the DNA. This sample has about 140,000 clones, with roughly 84% found just once. This CDR3 is 13 amino acids long. The V segment lost 3 bases and the J segment 7 bases; nucleotides outside the gene matches: 3. CDR1 is SEHNR, CDR2 FQNEAQ, per germline (reference sequence). What was sequenced was peripheral blood. The chain is built from TRBV7-9 and TRBJ1-5; TRBD1 agrees at 7 bases. This TCR derives from a human donor in a cohort sampled during active COVID-19. CDR3: CASSLTGTQPQHF. The CDR3 region has the DNA TGTGCCAGCAGCTTGACAGGGACGCAGCCCCAGCATTTT.